This TCR beta chain was documented in a study of T cell repertoires in cytomegalovirus infection. Study information: HLA-C-restricted CMV epitopes, recently identified, and well-studied HLA-B-restricted ones were used by the study. It was the public TCR beta signatures that indicated both CMV infection and matching HLA type.

Trimming cost V 2 bases and J 1 base; bases outside gene matches: 7. The CDR3 has 17 residues. Germline V gives CDR1 SGHTA, CDR2 FQGNSA. MiXCR was run by TCRdb on the reads, yielding one entry per CDR3 protein. The data contain about 900,000 distinct CDR3 sequences, approximately 32% of them seen just once; the ten biggest clones take up 13%. This clonotype has just a few counts. Antigen unknown. The specimen was cultured CD8+ T cells from PBMCs, collected from culture after CMV antigen stimulation. The clonotype originates from a human donor in good health (CMV status not recorded). Some clones in this sample may be carry-over from other donors' samples. The chain employs TRBV7-2 and TRBJ2-3, with 9 bases matching TRBD2. The CDR3 loop reads CASSLKTSGWGTDTQYF. For the CDR3, the DNA is TGTGCCAGCAGCTTAAAAACTAGCGGGTGGGGCACAGATACGCAGTATTTT.